These 28 T cell receptor beta chains were sequenced from one sample in a study of molecular identifiers for immune sequencing clone quantification (dated by TCRdb to the late 2010s). Preparation of the library involved PCR. The sequencer was a NextSeq 500. The public reads were reanalyzed by TCRdb: fastp trimming at Q25, MiXCR alignment, in-frame beta chains only. Each CDR3 protein gets just one entry, which takes the most common genes and DNA from the rows behind it. A total of more than 550,000 distinct CDR3 sequences appear in this sample, 25% of them only once. 0.78% of the sample comes from the top ten. Sequenced: naive CD8+ T cells from blood, with Jurkat cell RNA spiked in. The meaning of the sample's cell subset or site label: FACS-sorted CD8+CD4-CCR7+CD45RA+ naive T cells. The receptor source for this set is a human donor in good health. Some libraries in this study had Jurkat cell RNA spiked in.

The gene calls are TRBV6-5 and TRBJ2-7; 9 bases map to TRBD2. The J segment lost 9 bases and the V segment lost 5 bases, leaving 14 bases of the junction unmatched. Germline loops: CDR1 MNHEY, CDR2 SVGAGI. The CDR3 runs to 15 residues. Here the CDR3 reads CASSPTVAGADGQYF. DNA for the CDR3: TGTGCCAGCAGTCCAACCGTAGCGGGAGCCGACGGGCAGTACTTC.

The CDR3 nucleotides are TGTGCCAGCAGTTACCCTGGGTATAGCAATCAGCCCCAGCATTTT. Amino acid sequence: CASSYPGYSNQPQHF. The genes are TRBV6-2 or TRBV6-3 and TRBJ1-5, with unresolved D. Per germline, CDR1 MNHEY and CDR2 SVGEGT. The CDR3 is 15 amino acids. V lost 2 bases and J lost 0, with 8 bases in between.

This clonotype came up a few times. The rearrangement uses TRBV20-1 and TRBJ2-1; TRBD2 agrees at 7 bases. Unmatched junction bases numbered 4, after V lost 4 bases and J lost 4 bases. There are 13 residues in the CDR3. Germline V lookup: CDR1 DFQATT, CDR2 SNEGSKA (reference sequence). CDR3: CSAKTSNYNEQFF. Here the CDR3 DNA reads TGCAGTGCTAAGACTAGCAATTACAATGAGCAGTTCTTC.

This clonotype was detected ten times or more. The chain recombines TRBV29-1 with TRBJ2-1, with D perhaps TRBD1 or TRBD2 (5 bases each). The V end lost 2 bases, the J end lost 4 bases, and 12 bases lay between the germline ends. The CDR3 covers 14 residues. Germline V gene sequence: CDR1 SQVTM, CDR2 ANQGSEA. CDR3 DNA sequence: TGCAGCGTTGAAACCGAGGGGATATACAATGAGCAGTTCTTC. It specifies CSVETEGIYNEQFF.

Many counts were recorded for this clonotype. The gene calls are TRBV29-1 and TRBJ2-3; D is tentatively TRBD1 or TRBD2 (5 bases each). Deletions cut 5 bases from V and 2 bases from J, with 14 bases between. Germline CDR1 and CDR2: SQVTM and ANQGSEA. This CDR3 is 14 amino acids long. The CDR3 DNA is TGCAGCGTTAAGTCGGGGCCCGCCACAGATACGCAGTATTTT. This gives the protein CSVKSGPATDTQYF.

This chain joins TRBV20-1 and TRBJ1-1; D possibly corresponds to TRBD1 (5 bases). From germline, CDR1 is DFQATT and CDR2 SNEGSKA (reference sequence). Between the trimmed V and J ends, which lost 6 bases and 5 bases, there was a span of 19 bases. There are 14 residues in the CDR3. The CDR3 is CSATPGGQGTEAFF. DNA of the CDR3: TGCAGTGCCACGCCGGGCGGGCAGGGAACTGAAGCTTTCTTT.

This clonotype came up many times. The chain joins TRBV21-1 to TRBJ2-4. TRBV21-1 is an annotated pseudogene. The CDR3 extends over 18 amino acids. Written as DNA, the CDR3 is TGTGCCAGCAGCAAAGGTATCGAGGACCACTCAGCCAAAAACATTCAGTACTTC. This gives the protein CASSKGIEDHSAKNIQYF.

At least ten counts were recorded for this clonotype. V and J are TRBV30 and TRBJ2-1, with 14 bases that match TRBD2. The CDR3 has 13 amino acids. From germline, CDR1 is GTSNPN and CDR2 SVGIG (reference sequence). J was trimmed by 8 bases and V by 5 bases; bases with no gene match: 2. CDR3 sequence: CAWGTSGGDEQFF. DNA of the CDR3: TGTGCCTGGGGGACTAGCGGGGGAGATGAGCAGTTCTTC.

The table lists this clonotype with a count of one. This may stem from a read error, because a much larger clone lies one nucleotide away. The rearrangement joins TRBV20-1 to TRBJ2-3; D may be TRBD1 (5 bases). The DNA matches TRBJ1-5 better at its end, which makes the J call doubtful. The CDR3 sequence is 17 residues long. From germline, CDR1 is DFQATT and CDR2 SNEGSKA (reference sequence). The CDR3 sequence: CSARDLEGARGTDTQHF. Written as DNA, the CDR3 is TGCAGTGCTAGAGATCTAGAAGGGGCACGAGGAACAGATACGCAGCATTTT.

In this sample, this clonotype turned up many times. The V call is TRBV6-1, the J call TRBJ2-2; D is unresolved. Looked up from germline, CDR1 is MNHNS and CDR2 is SASEGT. The V and J ends lost 3 bases and 1 base respectively, with 9 bases between them. This CDR3 has 15 residues. The CDR3, as DNA: TGTGCCAGCAGTGAGATTAGCCAGAACACCGGGGAGCTGTTTTTT. It yields the protein CASSEISQNTGELFF.

V and J are TRBV27 and TRBJ1-4; D is possibly TRBD1 (5 bases). Germline V lookup: CDR1 MNHEY, CDR2 SMNVEV (reference sequence). Trimming stripped 3 bases from V and 6 bases from J, with 11 bases between. This CDR3 is 14 amino acids long. The CDR3 region is CASSLGREDEKLFF. The CDR3 coding sequence is TGTGCCAGCAGTTTGGGCAGGGAGGATGAAAAACTGTTTTTT.

This clonotype was recorded at least ten times. This chain links TRBV27 with TRBJ1-1, with 7 bases aligning to TRBD1. The CDR3 is 13 residues long. CDR1 MNHEY and CDR2 SMNVEV come from the germline V gene (reference sequence). Trimming removed 6 bases from V and 0 bases from J; junction bases left unmatched: 1. The CDR3 loop reads CASRGQMNTEAFF. In nucleotides, the CDR3 is TGTGCCAGCAGGGGACAGATGAACACTGAAGCTTTCTTT.

This clonotype has at least ten counts. The V gene is TRBV7-8, the J gene TRBJ1-1; 7 bases align to TRBD1. The CDR3 contains 12 residues. J gave up 5 bases and V 5 bases, and 2 bases lay outside the gene matches. The V gene's germline CDR1 is SGHVS and CDR2 FQNEAQ. CDR3 DNA sequence: TGTGCCAGCAGCCAGGGGGTTACTGAAGCTTTCTTT. Its protein is CASSQGVTEAFF.

This clonotype appeared many times. V gene TRBV29-1 combines with J gene TRBJ2-3, with D uncertain. This CDR3 has 14 amino acids. Deletions cut 5 bases from V and 2 bases from J, with 14 bases between. Germline V gene lookup returns CDR1 SQVTM and CDR2 ANQGSEA. The CDR3 loop is CSVLGIPVTDTQYF. DNA of the CDR3: TGCAGCGTTTTGGGGATCCCGGTCACAGATACGCAGTATTTT.

The V and J genes are TRBV5-1 and TRBJ2-6; TRBD1 agrees at 10 bases. Germline lookup yields CDR1 SGHRS and CDR2 YFSETQ. V was clipped by 3 bases and J by 4 bases; unmatched bases: 4. The CDR3 runs 16 residues. CDR3 in DNA: TGCGCCAGCAGCTCGTGGACAGGGGGGGGGGCCAACGTCCTGACTTTC. Translation gives CASSSWTGGGANVLTF.

Remarks on this clonotype: A much larger clone is a single base away; this may be a read error. The V call is TRBV5-3, the J call TRBJ2-5; D unclear. TRBV5-3 is treated as an ORF (open reading frame) with a function not yet certain. This CDR3 comprises 17 residues. CDR3 protein: CASSPYLATVEQETQCF. The CDR3 DNA is TGTGCCAGCAGCCCTTACCTTGCAACCGTTGAGCAAGAGACCCAGTGCTTC.

The V call is TRBV16, the J call TRBJ1-5; the match to TRBD1 covers 7 bases. Trimming cost V 2 bases and J 4 bases; bases outside gene matches: 8. In germline, CDR1 is KGHSY, CDR2 FQNENV. The CDR3 covers 16 residues. The CDR3 DNA reads TGTGCCAGCAGCCAACAGGGGGGAGAGAAAAATCAGCCCCAGCATTTT. It is translated as CASSQQGGEKNQPQHF. The full variable domain, its missing parts supplied by reference TRBV16 and TRBJ1-5, is GEEVAQTPKHLVRGEGQKAKLYCAPIKGHSYVFWYQQVLKNEFKFLISFQNENVFDETGMPKERFSAKCLPNSPCSLEIQATKLEDSAVYFCASSQQGGEKNQPQHFGDGTRLSIL.

The gene calls are TRBV7-9 and TRBJ2-5; a possible D gene is TRBD2 (6 bases). CDR3 size: 13 residues. V lost 8 bases, J lost 7 bases, and 17 bases lay in between. CDR1 is SEHNR and CDR2 is FQNEAQ in the germline V gene (reference sequence). The CDR3 sequence: CASGSLLGGTQYF. The CDR3, as DNA: TGTGCCAGCGGCTCCCTACTGGGGGGGACCCAGTACTTC. Supplemented by reference TRBV7-9 and TRBJ2-5, the full variable domain reads DTGVSQNPRHKITKRGQNVTFRCDPISEHNRLYWYRQTLGQGPEFLTYFQNEAQLEKSRLLSDRFSAERPKGSFSTLEIQRTEQGDSAMYLCASGSLLGGTQYFGPGTRLLVL.

This chain uses TRBV12-5 with TRBJ1-6, with D perhaps TRBD1 (6 bases). V gave up 3 bases and J gave up 8 bases, with 14 bases separating them. The CDR3 sequence is 15 residues long. Germline assignment: CDR1 LGHNT and CDR2 FRNRAP. The CDR3 nucleotides read TGTGCTAGTGGTTTCGACGGACAGTGCGATTCACCCCTCCACTTT. This sequence encodes CASGFDGQCDSPLHF.

This clonotype was counted between two and nine times. This chain connects TRBV4-1 to TRBJ2-5; 10 bases match TRBD2. This CDR3 comprises 16 residues. The J segment lost 1 base and the V segment lost 1 base, leaving 3 bases of the junction unmatched. CDR1 and CDR2 from the germline V gene are MGHRA and YSYEKL. CDR3 nucleotides: TGCGCCAGCAGCCAAGTAAGGACTAGCGGCCAAGAGACCCAGTACTTC. This sequence encodes CASSQVRTSGQETQYF.

The genes are TRBV6-2 or TRBV6-3 and TRBJ2-3; D remains ambiguous. The CDR3 is 15 residues long. The V end lost 8 bases, the J end lost 0 bases, and 15 bases lay between the germline ends. Looked up from germline, CDR1 is MNHEY and CDR2 is SVGEGT. CDR3 amino acids: CASCPLLGSTDTQYF. CDR3 DNA sequence: TGTGCCAGCTGCCCCCTCCTTGGGAGCACAGATACGCAGTATTTT.

For this clonotype: Possible read error: a much larger clone is one base away. This sequence joins TRBV7-6 and TRBJ2-7, with D perhaps matching TRBD1 (5 bases). Germline V gene sequence: CDR1 SGHVS, CDR2 FNYEAQ. Trimming removed 1 base at V and 2 bases at J, with 18 bases between. The CDR3 contains 17 residues. For the CDR3, the DNA is TGTGCCAGCAGCTTAGTCACGGGCTCAGGGATTACCTACGAGCAGTACTTC. This codes for CASSLVTGSGITYEQYF. Full variable domain (rest looked up from reference TRBV7-6 and TRBJ2-7): GAGVSQSPRYKVTKRGQDVALRCDPISGHVSLYWYRQALGQGPEFLTYFNYEAQQDKSGLPNDRFSAERPEGSISTLTIQRTEQRDSAMYRCASSLVTGSGITYEQYFGPGTRLTVT.

This rearrangement joins TRBV11-2 to TRBJ2-5; 12 bases map to TRBD2. Germline V gene lookup returns CDR1 SGHAT and CDR2 FQNNGV. This CDR3 spans 18 amino acids. Unmatched junction bases numbered 9, after V lost 2 bases and J lost 2 bases. In DNA form, the CDR3 reads TGTGCCAGCAGCTTACTACTAGCGGGAGGTCCCCTTCAAGAGACCCAGTACTTC. Translated, it gives CASSLLLAGGPLQETQYF.

The rearrangement joins TRBV12-3 or TRBV12-4 to TRBJ2-7; possible D gene TRBD1, 5 bases. CDR3 length: 14 residues. The V gene lost 4 bases and the J gene lost 6 bases, with 16 bases spanning the gap. CDR3 sequence reads: CASSSVLGRVEQYF. The DNA for the CDR3 is TGTGCCAGCAGTTCGGTCCTAGGCAGGGTCGAGCAGTACTTC.

In its sample, this clonotype was seen a few times. CDR3 residues: CASSDPHNAQETQYF. In DNA, the CDR3 is TGTGCCAGCAGTGACCCCCATAACGCCCAAGAGACCCAGTACTTC. This chain connects TRBV6-4 to TRBJ2-5; no reliable D call. V was trimmed by 2 bases and J by 1 base, leaving 11 bases between them. CDR3 length: 15 residues. Germline lookup yields CDR1 MRHNA and CDR2 SNTAGT.

This clonotype occurred many times. This rearrangement joins TRBV6-2 or TRBV6-3 to TRBJ1-1, with 8 bases that match TRBD1. The CDR3 totals 14 residues. The V gene end was trimmed by 5 bases and the J gene end by 7 bases; junction bases not matched to a gene: 9. The germline V gene encodes CDR1 MNHEY and CDR2 SVGEGT. The CDR3 reads CASSPAQGVGEAFF. Here the CDR3 DNA reads TGTGCCAGCAGTCCGGCACAGGGGGTAGGTGAAGCTTTCTTT.

This clonotype was counted between two and nine times. This chain connects TRBV13 to TRBJ2-3, with a possible D match to TRBD2 (6 bases). The germline V and J ends were trimmed by 5 bases and 2 bases, with 20 bases remaining between them. Germline CDR1 PRHDT, CDR2 FYEKMQ (reference sequence). The CDR3 covers 17 residues. In nucleotides, the CDR3 is TGTGCCAGCAGCAACCTCCTAGCGAGAGCATCCACAGATACGCAGTATTTT. As protein: CASSNLLARASTDTQYF.

This chain connects TRBV7-3 to TRBJ2-5, with TRBD2 matching 7 bases. Germline lookup yields CDR1 SGHTA and CDR2 FQGTGA. CDR3 length: 15 amino acids. Trimming cost V 5 bases and J 4 bases; bases outside gene matches: 10. The DNA of the CDR3 is TGTGCCAGCAGCCTTACTGCGGGAGTCTCAGAGACCCAGTACTTC. Amino acids: CASSLTAGVSETQYF.